This T cell receptor (beta chain) was recovered during a study of T cells in Graves' hyperthyroidism and ophthalmopathy. It was RNA transcripts that yielded the amplified TCR beta CDR3 regions. HTBI primers were employed in a first-round RT-PCR of the TCR CDR3. Using its own MiXCR run on the multiplex PCR reads, TCRdb lists one record per CDR3 protein. The sample includes hundreds of thousands of distinct CDR3 sequences, roughly 13% of them seen just once. The sample holds many counts of this clonotype. The TCR originated in a woman under 30 with Graves' hyperthyroidism. Material for sequencing was blood.

The CDR3 reads CASSSLGGVLADTQYF. The CDR3 nucleotides are TGTGCCAGCAGTTCCTTGGGGGGAGTTTTAGCAGATACGCAGTATTTT. The gene calls are TRBV28 and TRBJ2-3; maybe TRBD2 (6 bases). The V gene lost 4 bases and the J gene lost 4 bases, with 18 bases spanning the gap. This CDR3 spans 16 amino acids. Germline loops: CDR1 MDHEN, CDR2 SYDVKM.